Listed below are T cell receptor beta chains from one sample, sequenced in a study of response to subunit inactivated influenza vaccine. TCRdb re-called the RT-PCR reads with MiXCR, one entry per CDR3 protein. The data hold approximately 530,000 distinct CDR3 sequences, with under 8.5% observed a single time. This specimen was PBMCs from blood, taken roughly 24 months after vaccination. The receptors were sampled from a man aged 50-75 years who received an inactivated influenza vaccine. Both conserved end residues are part of each CDR3. The order of the fields is clone size, J gene, V gene, CDR3 length, D gene, CDR3 DNA, CDR3 protein. The D gene is left open where the match is weak. Some rows mark clone size as missing; the rest say once, few, many or name a class of expanded clone.

many TRBJ2-5 TRBV27 13 - TGTGCCAGCGCCGGGACCTACCAAGAGACCCAGTACTTC CASAGTYQETQYF
- TRBJ2-7 TRBV5-5 15 - TGTGCCAGCAGCCTTACAGGGAACCCGCCCAACGAGCAGTACTTC CASSLTGNPPNEQYF
few TRBJ2-7 TRBV5-5 16 - TGTGCCAGCAGCTTGTTCGAGTCGGGGAGTTCCTACGAGCAGTACTTC CASSLFESGSSYEQYF
- TRBJ2-1 TRBV29-1 14 TRBD1 TGCAGCGCGACCGACAGGGGGCGAATCAATGAGCAGTTCTTC CSATDRGRINEQFF
many TRBJ2-3 TRBV10-3 16 - TGTGCCATCAGTGAGGCCCTAGGCACCGTCACAGATACGCAGTATTTT CAISEALGTVTDTQYF
- TRBJ1-4 TRBV7-8 15 - TGTGCCAGCAGACCCGGCTGGGGGCTGGGTGAAAAACTGTTTTTT CASRPGWGLGEKLFF
many TRBJ2-6 TRBV7-2 17 - TGTGCCAGCACCGTTACAGGTTTTAGCTCTGGGGCCAACGTCCTGACTTTC CASTVTGFSSGANVLTF
few TRBJ2-7 TRBV5-1 15 - TGCGCCAGCAGCTTGGGAGGGCGGAGATCCTACGAGCAGTACTTC CASSLGGRRSYEQYF
- TRBJ2-1 TRBV12-3/TRBV12-4 14 - TGTGCCAGCGATCCCGACGGAGATTACAATGAGCAGTTCTTC CASDPDGDYNEQFF
few TRBJ2-3 TRBV5-1 14 - TGCGCCAGCAGCTCTGGACTACCAGGTGATACGCAGTATTTT CASSSGLPGDTQYF
few TRBJ2-1 TRBV5-1 16 - TGCGCCAGCACCAGGAGAGGGGGCGGGGTTTACAATGAGCAGTTCTTC CASTRRGGGVYNEQFF
few TRBJ2-5 TRBV27 16 - TGTGCCAGCAGTCGTACGGACAGATTGTACCAAGAGACCCAGTACTTC CASSRTDRLYQETQYF
many TRBJ2-7 TRBV7-2 16 TRBD2 TGTGCCAGCAGCTTAGGTCTAGCGGGAGGGCTCAACGAGCAGTACTTC CASSLGLAGGLNEQYF
- TRBJ1-1 TRBV20-1 15 - TGCAGTGCTAGAGATGGGAGAGCCCCGGATACTGAAGCTTTCTTT CSARDGRAPDTEAFF
few TRBJ2-1 TRBV19 15 TRBD2 TGTGCCAGTAGTATGGCGGGAGGGCCAAACAATGAGCAGTTCTTC CASSMAGGPNNEQFF
- TRBJ2-5 TRBV12-3/TRBV12-4 13 TRBD1 TGTGCCAGCAGCCCACAGGGGTCACAGACCCAGTACTTC CASSPQGSQTQYF
few TRBJ1-1 TRBV4-1 15 - TGCGCCAGCAGCCAAGTTTTCAAGATGAACACTGAAGCTTTCTTT CASSQVFKMNTEAFF
many TRBJ2-1 TRBV12-3/TRBV12-4 16 - TGTGCCAGCACTCCGATGGGGGTGGTTCCCTACAATGAGCAGTTCTTC CASTPMGVVPYNEQFF
few TRBJ1-3 TRBV10-3 12 - TGTGCCATCAGTGACGGAAGAAACACCATATATTTT CAISDGRNTIYF
- TRBJ2-3 TRBV20-1 14 TRBD2 TGCAGTGCTAAGCGGGGGGGCCAGGCAGATACGCAGTATTTT CSAKRGGQADTQYF
- TRBJ2-1 TRBV5-1 16 - TGCGCCAGCAGCCCTAGTGTGGTTGCGAGCGTCTATGAGCAGTTCTTC CASSPSVVASVYEQFF
many TRBJ1-5 TRBV7-9 15 - TGTGCCAGCAGCTTGGGACGAGGTTACAATCAGCCCCAGCATTTT CASSLGRGYNQPQHF
many TRBJ1-3 TRBV20-1 15 - TGCAGTGCTAGGGGGGGCTTAGTTTCTGGAAACACCATATATTTT CSARGGLVSGNTIYF
few TRBJ2-2 TRBV4-1 16 - TGCGCCAGCAGCCAAGGCGGGTTCGCGAACACCGGGGAGCTGTTTTTT CASSQGGFANTGELFF
- TRBJ2-2 TRBV28 18 - TGTGCCAGCAGTTTTGAGTTAGGGGTTGTAGCGAACACCGGGGAGCTGTTTTTT CASSFELGVVANTGELFF
- TRBJ1-5 TRBV12-3/TRBV12-4 17 TRBD1 TGTGCCAGCAGCAAAAGGGCGGACAGGGGATATCATCAGCCCCAGCATTTT CASSKRADRGYHQPQHF
many TRBJ2-3 TRBV7-9 14 - TGTGCCAGCAGCTTAAGGCCCGCCACAGATACGCAGTATTTT CASSLRPATDTQYF
- TRBJ2-7 TRBV28 14 TRBD2 TGTGCCAGCAATCCACTAGCGGAGTCCTACGAGCAGTACTTC CASNPLAESYEQYF
few TRBJ1-1 TRBV5-1 15 - TGCGCCAGCAGCTGGGGCCTTGGGGATCGGACTGAAGCTTTCTTT CASSWGLGDRTEAFF
- TRBJ1-6 TRBV6-2/TRBV6-3 15 TRBD1 TGTGCCAGCAGGCCTCGGACAGGCTATAATTCACCCCTCCACTTT CASRPRTGYNSPLHF
many TRBJ2-2 TRBV3-1 14 - TGTGCCAGCAGCCTACTAACCCCAGGGGGGGAGCTGTTTTTT CASSLLTPGGELFF
- TRBJ1-1 TRBV7-2 13 - TGTGCCAGCAGCCCGCAGGACGGCACTGAAGCTTTCTTT CASSPQDGTEAFF
- TRBJ2-5 TRBV3-1 15 - TGTGCCAGCAGCCAGGATGGTGGGGCCGAAGAGACCCAGTACTTC CASSQDGGAEETQYF
- TRBJ2-5 TRBV28 15 TRBD2 TGTGCCAGCAGTTTAGGGGCTAGCGGTACAGGGACCCAGTACTTC CASSLGASGTGTQYF
- TRBJ1-5 TRBV7-2 13 - TGTGCCAGCAGCTTATGGGTAGATCAGCCCCAGCATTTT CASSLWVDQPQHF
many TRBJ1-1 TRBV20-1 12 - TGCAGTGCAGCTCAAGGGAACACTGAAGCTTTCTTT CSAAQGNTEAFF
- TRBJ2-1 TRBV28 17 - TGTGCCAGCACCTCGAGGAGGGGCTCCAGTGTTTACAATGAGCAGTTCTTC CASTSRRGSSVYNEQFF
few TRBJ2-7 TRBV20-1 17 TRBD1 TGCAGTGCTAGCCCACCGGGGATACAGGGGGTGGTCTACGAGCAGTACTTC CSASPPGIQGVVYEQYF
few TRBJ2-2 TRBV11-1 20 TRBD2 TGTGCCAGCAGCTTCTCTGGGACTAGCGGGACCCGCACGAACACCGGGGAGCTGTTTTTT CASSFSGTSGTRTNTGELFF
few TRBJ2-5 TRBV7-2 15 TRBD1 TGTGCCAGCAGCTCGTCCGGGACAGGGAGGGGGACCCAGTACTTC CASSSSGTGRGTQYF
few TRBJ2-2 TRBV9 15 TRBD2 TGTGCCAGCAGCGCGACTAGCGGGAACACCGGGGAGCTGTTTTTT CASSATSGNTGELFF
- TRBJ2-2 TRBV7-8 12 - TGTGCCAGCAGCAGACACTCTGGGGAGCTGTTTTTT CASSRHSGELFF
few TRBJ2-1 TRBV7-2 14 - TGTGCCAGCAGCTTCTGGCGGGGAGATAATGAGCAGTTCTTC CASSFWRGDNEQFF
few TRBJ2-7 TRBV28 14 - TGTGCCAGCAGTTTAACAGGACCAGCCTACGAGCAGTACTTC CASSLTGPAYEQYF
many TRBJ2-2 TRBV4-1 19 TRBD2 TGCGCCAGCAGCCGTCCTTTGACTAGCGGGGGAAAGAACACCGGGGAGCTGTTTTTT CASSRPLTSGGKNTGELFF
few TRBJ1-4 TRBV12-3/TRBV12-4 14 - - CASSLVMGNEKLFF
- TRBJ2-7 TRBV10-3 11 - TGTGCCATCAGTGAGGGGTGGGAGCAGTACTTC CAISEGWEQYF
- TRBJ2-1 TRBV7-6 17 - TGTGCCAGCAGCTTAGGGGCGCGGAGGCAGGGGGGCAATGAGCAGTTCTTC CASSLGARRQGGNEQFF
few TRBJ2-7 TRBV27 16 - TGTGCCAGCAGTGGTACTGCGCTTGACTCCATCTACGAGCAGTACTTC CASSGTALDSIYEQYF
- TRBJ1-4 TRBV20-1 10 - TGCAGTGCTAGAAACAAGAAACTGTTTTTT CSARNKKLFF
many TRBJ2-7 TRBV3-1 18 - TGTGCCAGCAGCCAAGATCTTTGGAGGACAGTCACCTCCTACGAGCAGTACTTC CASSQDLWRTVTSYEQYF
many TRBJ2-3 TRBV12-3/TRBV12-4 16 TRBD2 TGTGCCAGCAGTTTCCCGACTAGCGGGAGATCAGATACGCAGTATTTT CASSFPTSGRSDTQYF